Described below is a single T cell receptor beta chain sequence and its context. Its antigen is undetermined. The CDR3 consists of 16 residues. Germline loops: CDR1 LNHDA, CDR2 SQIVND (reference sequence). V trimming: 1 base; J trimming: 7 bases; junction bases outside the gene matches: 10. The data stem from a study of cytomegalovirus exposure and HLA in healthy donors. For the study at large: Within the Caucasian-associated ancestry cluster were roughly 81% of the 350 to 400 genotyped donors. Study-wide points: Later, an analysis found that common viral pathogens appeared to be linked with several of the most significant clusters. Earlier findings revealed that most TCR beta V segments proved productive either about 90% or about 30% of the time.

Use of 60 Vbeta and 13 Jbeta primers characterized the PCR. The authors' processing: The authors later counted roughly 76 million unique TCR beta chains, about 11 million of them shared. Produced via immunoSEQ multiplex PCR; TCRdb's table is partial and in-frame only. Clone size and the V and J calls come from that table; the DNA yielded D and trimming. The data contain under 200,000 clones, approximately 78% of them singletons. The sequenced sample was PBMCs. V is TRBV19 and J is TRBJ1-5; 7 bases line up with TRBD1. The receptor's source is a woman aged 40 to 55 in good health and CMV-seronegative. The CDR3 protein is CASSIVISQGGQPQHF. The CDR3 DNA reads as TGTGCCAGTAGTATAGTGATATCCCAGGGGGGACAGCCCCAGCATTTT. The full variable domain, in which reference TRBV19 and TRBJ1-5 provide the parts outside the CDR3, is DGGITQSPKYLFRKEGQNVTLSCEQNLNHDAMYWYRQDPGQGLRLIYYSQIVNDFQKGDIAEGYSVSREKKESFPLTVTSAQKNPTAFYLCASSIVISQGGQPQHFGDGTRLSIL.